The clone carrying this T cell receptor beta chain is deemed medium-sized. TCRdb re-clonotyped the PCR reads via MiXCR. The repertoire includes some 33,000 clones, roughly 15% of them detected once, and 19% sits in the top ten. The CDR3 runs to 12 residues. Germline-derived CDR1 and CDR2 are MNHNS and SASEGT. The V end was cut by 6 bases, the J end by 6 bases, with 11 bases between. Patients had received no treatment of any kind before thyroid surgery. The sample originates from a study of metastatic and nonmetastatic thyroid tumors. On the study more broadly: Repertoires from blood and tumor or nodule tissue of malignant and benign thyroid patients were compared.

The J gene is TRBJ1-2, the V gene TRBV6-1; no clear D gene. Sequencing was performed on blood. This clonotype originated in a male donor with papillary thyroid cancer or a benign thyroid nodule (not recorded which). Some clones in this sample may be carry-over from other donors' samples. The CDR3: CASRSGEDGYTF. The CDR3 DNA sequence: TGTGCCAGCAGATCTGGGGAGGATGGCTACACCTTC.